Reported below is one T cell receptor (beta chain). Its target is unknown. This sample was included in a study of graft-versus-host responses after intestinal transplantation. Across the study: Each recipient received anti-thymocyte globulin induction, then tacrolimus and steroids for 3 to 4 years.

Time point given: postoperative day 105 after intestinal transplantation (dayNNNN = postoperative day). Processing of graft tissue released intraepithelial and lamina propria lymphocytes. Points from the study as a whole: Elevated graft-versus-host to host-versus-graft clonal ratios in allografts were recorded for patients with graft-donor T cell macrochimerism. Early post-transplant HvG declines showed an association with peak circulating GvH clone levels.

Profiling relied on immunoSEQ multiplex PCR, and the TCRdb table lists in-frame clones only, not all of them. This table holds 3,800 or so clones, roughly 84% found once. CDR3 length: 11 residues. Trimming stripped 2 bases from V and 0 bases from J, with 2 bases between. Germline assignment: CDR1 DFQATT and CDR2 SNEGSKA (reference sequence). V usage is TRBV20-1 and J usage is TRBJ2-7, with D unclear. The receptor's source is a human patient who received an intestinal transplant, so some T cells may come from the graft donor. Sequenced here: ileum tissue, sampled 105 days after intestinal transplantation. This CDR3 is CSARHSYEQYF. Written as DNA, the CDR3 is TGCAGTGCTAGACACTCCTACGAGCAGTACTTC.